Listed here are 7 T cell receptor beta chains from one sample, sequenced in a study of regulatory T cells in long-lasting Graves disease. Time point here: newly diagnosed GD, antithyroid drugs for less than 3 months. The authors made the TCR library using RNA they extracted from PBMCs. Arm-PCR of CDR3 regions and iRepertoire HTBI primers were the basis on which TCR beta libraries were built. One entry per CDR3 protein results from TCRdb running MiXCR on the multiplex PCR reads. The table includes 250,000 to 400,000 distinct CDR3 sequences, about 20% detected once. Here the sequenced sample was peripheral blood mononuclear cells (PBMCs), taken at new diagnosis, from a patient treated with antithyroid drugs. These receptors came from a female donor with Graves disease.

In this sample, this clonotype turned up many times. V is TRBV2 and J is TRBJ2-3; 11 bases are a match to TRBD2. The germline CDR1 and CDR2 sequences are SNHLY and FYNNEI. The CDR3 covers 15 residues. Losses at the gene ends were 6 bases for V and 4 bases for J; bases not matched to a gene: 6. CDR3 protein: CASSDSGRAPDTQYF. The CDR3 nucleotides read TGTGCCAGCAGCGATAGCGGGAGGGCCCCAGATACGCAGTATTTT.

V and J are TRBV27 and TRBJ1-3; D is unclear. Germline CDR1 reads MNHEY; CDR2 reads SMNVEV (reference sequence). The V end was cut by 2 bases, the J end by 1 base, with 6 bases between. The CDR3 length is 14 residues. This CDR3 is CASSLSASGNTIYF. CDR3 DNA: TGTGCCAGCAGTTTAAGCGCTTCTGGAAACACCATATATTTT.

This clonotype was seen ten or more times. The J gene is TRBJ1-4, the V gene TRBV2; D not certain. From germline, CDR1 is SNHLY and CDR2 FYNNEI. This CDR3 has 15 amino acids. The V end lost 5 bases, the J end lost 8 bases, and 18 bases lay between the germline ends. CDR3 residues: CASSISRALPEKLFF. The DNA of the CDR3 is TGTGCCAGCAGTATCTCCCGGGCCCTGCCCGAAAAACTGTTTTTT.

On this clonotype itself: Without the conserved terminal phenylalanine or tryptophan, this CDR3 likely stems from a read error. The chain has TRBV6-1 and TRBJ2-5; tentatively, D is TRBD2 (5 bases). Germline values: CDR1 MNHNS, CDR2 SASEGT. V lost 4 bases to trimming and J lost 2 bases, with 11 bases between them. CDR3 length: 14 amino acids. The CDR3 nucleotides are TGTGCCAGCAGTGGAGGGCGGGTACAAGAGACCCAGTACTCC. Protein: CASSGGRVQETQYS.

The chain couples TRBV7-8 to TRBJ2-5, with D perhaps TRBD1 (7 bases). With 3 bases removed from V and 2 bases from J, the gap between germline ends came to 10 bases. Germline V lookup: CDR1 SGHVS, CDR2 FQNEAQ. The CDR3 runs to 14 residues. The DNA for the CDR3 is TGTGCCAGCAGCTTCCAGGGGGGACAAGAGACCCAGTACTTC. It specifies CASSFQGGQETQYF.

The sample holds many counts of this clonotype. The chain links TRBV12-3 or TRBV12-4 to TRBJ2-7, with D possibly TRBD1 on 6 matching bases. The V end was cut by 0 bases, the J end by 4 bases, with 10 bases between. CDR3 length equals 14 residues. The CDR3 DNA reads as TGTGCCAGCAGTTTAGCGGGGGCCGTGTACGAGCAGTACTTC. Residues: CASSLAGAVYEQYF.

Ten or more counts support this clonotype. The rearrangement joins TRBV2 to TRBJ2-5, with TRBD2 matching 8 bases. Germline V lookup: CDR1 SNHLY, CDR2 FYNNEI. V gave up 7 bases and J gave up 5 bases; unmatched junction bases: 6. The CDR3 extends over 13 amino acids. CDR3 region: CASKGSGSETQYF. As DNA, the CDR3 is TGTGCCAGCAAAGGCAGCGGGAGCGAGACCCAGTACTTC.